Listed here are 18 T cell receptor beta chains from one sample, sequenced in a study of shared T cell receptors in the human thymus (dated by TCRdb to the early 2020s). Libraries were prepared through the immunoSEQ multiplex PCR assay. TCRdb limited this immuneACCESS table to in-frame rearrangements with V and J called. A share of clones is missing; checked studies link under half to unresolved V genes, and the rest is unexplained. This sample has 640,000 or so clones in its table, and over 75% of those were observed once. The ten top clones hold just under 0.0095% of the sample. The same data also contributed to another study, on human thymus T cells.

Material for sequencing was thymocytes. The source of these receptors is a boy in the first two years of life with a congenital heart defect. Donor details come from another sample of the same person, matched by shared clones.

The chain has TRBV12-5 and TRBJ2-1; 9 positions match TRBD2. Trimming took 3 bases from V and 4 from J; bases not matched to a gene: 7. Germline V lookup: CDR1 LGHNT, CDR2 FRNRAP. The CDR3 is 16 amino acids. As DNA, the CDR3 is TGTGCTAGTGGTTTTCTAAGGACTAGCGTTTACAATGAGCAGTTCTTC. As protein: CASGFLRTSVYNEQFF.

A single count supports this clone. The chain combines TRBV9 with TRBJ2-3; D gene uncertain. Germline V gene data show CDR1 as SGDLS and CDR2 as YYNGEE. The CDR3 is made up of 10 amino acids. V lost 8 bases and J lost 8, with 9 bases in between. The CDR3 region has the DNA TGTGCCAGATCCTCCGGTACGCAGTATTTT. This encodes CARSSGTQYF.

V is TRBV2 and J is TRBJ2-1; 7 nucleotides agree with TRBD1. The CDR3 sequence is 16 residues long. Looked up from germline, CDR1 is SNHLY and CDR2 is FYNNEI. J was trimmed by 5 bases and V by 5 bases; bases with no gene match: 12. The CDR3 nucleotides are TGTGCCAGCAGTCCCTCGGGACAGTATCGGGACAATGAGCAGTTCTTC. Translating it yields CASSPSGQYRDNEQFF.

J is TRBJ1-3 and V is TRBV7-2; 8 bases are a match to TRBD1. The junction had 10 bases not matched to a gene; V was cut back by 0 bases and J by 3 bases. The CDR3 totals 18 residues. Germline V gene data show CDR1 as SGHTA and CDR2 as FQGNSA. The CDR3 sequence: CASSLAIETGVRGNTIYF. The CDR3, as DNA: TGTGCCAGCAGCTTAGCGATTGAGACAGGGGTTCGTGGAAACACCATATATTTT. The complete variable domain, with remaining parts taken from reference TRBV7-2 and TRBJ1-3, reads GAGVSQSPSNKVTEKGKDVELRCDPISGHTALYWYRQSLGQGLEFLIYFQGNSAPDKSGLPSDRFSAERTGGSVSTLTIQRTQQEDSAVYLCASSLAIETGVRGNTIYFGEGSWLTVV.

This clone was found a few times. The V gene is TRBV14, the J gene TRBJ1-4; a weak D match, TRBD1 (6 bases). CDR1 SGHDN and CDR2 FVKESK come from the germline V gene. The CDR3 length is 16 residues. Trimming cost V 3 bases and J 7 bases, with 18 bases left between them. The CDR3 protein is CASSHCRGGVCEKLFF. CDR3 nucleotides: TGTGCCAGCAGCCATTGTCGAGGGGGGGTCTGTGAAAAACTGTTTTTT.

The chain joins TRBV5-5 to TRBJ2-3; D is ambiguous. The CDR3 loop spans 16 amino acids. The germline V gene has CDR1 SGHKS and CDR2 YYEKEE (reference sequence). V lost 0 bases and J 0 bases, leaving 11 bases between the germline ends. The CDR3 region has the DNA TGTGCCAGCAGCTTGGGACTTCAACCGAGCACAGATACGCAGTATTTT. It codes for CASSLGLQPSTDTQYF.

The CDR3 is CATSRPMNGVMGTDTQYF. The DNA of the CDR3 is TGTGCCACCAGCAGACCCATGAACGGGGTTATGGGCACAGATACGCAGTATTTT. The rearrangement uses TRBV15 and TRBJ2-3; D is perhaps TRBD2 (5 bases). In germline, CDR1 is LNHNV, CDR2 YYDKDF (reference sequence). The CDR3 has 18 amino acids. V was clipped by 2 bases and J by 1 base, with 19 bases between them.

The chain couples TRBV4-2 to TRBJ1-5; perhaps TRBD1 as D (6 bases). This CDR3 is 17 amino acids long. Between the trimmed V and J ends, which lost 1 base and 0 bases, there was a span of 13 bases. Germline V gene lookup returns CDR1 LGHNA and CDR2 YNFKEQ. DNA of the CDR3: TGTGCCAGCAGCCAAGGATGGGACACTGATAGCAATCAGCCCCAGCATTTT. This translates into CASSQGWDTDSNQPQHF.

CDR3 amino acids: CASRSGLAVPYEQYF. The CDR3 DNA follows: TGTGCCAGCAGAAGCGGGCTAGCGGTTCCCTACGAGCAGTACTTC. The V gene is TRBV28, the J gene TRBJ2-7; 7 nucleotides agree with TRBD2. There are 15 residues in the CDR3. After removal of 6 bases from V and 2 bases from J, the junction contained 10 bases not matched to a gene. CDR1 and CDR2 from the germline V gene are MDHEN and SYDVKM. Using reference TRBV28 and TRBJ2-7 for the parts outside the CDR3, the full variable domain is DVKVTQSSRYLVKRTGEKVFLECVQDMDHENMFWYRQDPGLGLRLIYFSYDVKMKEKGDIPEGYSVSREKKERFSLILESASTNQTSMYLCASRSGLAVPYEQYFGPGTRLTVT.

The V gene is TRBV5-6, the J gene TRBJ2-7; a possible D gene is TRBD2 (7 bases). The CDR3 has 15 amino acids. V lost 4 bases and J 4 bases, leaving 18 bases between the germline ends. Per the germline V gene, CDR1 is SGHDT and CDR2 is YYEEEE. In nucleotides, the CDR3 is TGTGCCAGCAGCCCCCTCGGGGGGCGAGAGTACGAGCAGTACTTC. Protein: CASSPLGGREYEQYF.

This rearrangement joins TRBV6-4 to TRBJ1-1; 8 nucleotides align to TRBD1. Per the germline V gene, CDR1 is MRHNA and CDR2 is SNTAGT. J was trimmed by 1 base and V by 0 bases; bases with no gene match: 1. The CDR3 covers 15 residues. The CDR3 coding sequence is TGTGCCAGCAGTGACTCCACAGGGGGGAACACTGAAGCTTTCTTT. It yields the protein CASSDSTGGNTEAFF.

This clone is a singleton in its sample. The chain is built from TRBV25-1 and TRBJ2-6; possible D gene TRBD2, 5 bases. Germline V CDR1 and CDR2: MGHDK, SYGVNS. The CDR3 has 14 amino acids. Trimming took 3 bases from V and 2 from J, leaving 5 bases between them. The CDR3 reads CASSEGAGANVLTF. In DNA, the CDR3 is TGTGCCAGCAGTGAGGGAGCTGGGGCCAACGTCCTGACTTTC. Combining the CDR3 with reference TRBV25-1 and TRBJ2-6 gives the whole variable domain EADIYQTPRYLVIGTGKKITLECSQTMGHDKMYWYQQDPGMELHLIHYSYGVNSTEKGDLSSESTVSRIRTEHFPLTLESARPSHTSQYLCASSEGAGANVLTFGAGSRLTVL.

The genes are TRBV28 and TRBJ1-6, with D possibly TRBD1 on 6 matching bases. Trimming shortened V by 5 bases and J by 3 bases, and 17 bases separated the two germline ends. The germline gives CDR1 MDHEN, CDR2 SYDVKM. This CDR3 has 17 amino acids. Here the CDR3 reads CASSIGPGEGYNSPLHF. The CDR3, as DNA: TGTGCCAGCAGTATTGGGCCAGGGGAAGGCTATAATTCACCCCTCCACTTT.

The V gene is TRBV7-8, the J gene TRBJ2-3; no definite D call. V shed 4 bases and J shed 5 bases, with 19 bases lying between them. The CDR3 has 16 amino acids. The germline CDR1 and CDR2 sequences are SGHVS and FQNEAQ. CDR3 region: CASSYLPVASLDTQYF. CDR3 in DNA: TGTGCCAGCAGCTACCTTCCGGTTGCCTCGTTAGATACGCAGTATTTT.

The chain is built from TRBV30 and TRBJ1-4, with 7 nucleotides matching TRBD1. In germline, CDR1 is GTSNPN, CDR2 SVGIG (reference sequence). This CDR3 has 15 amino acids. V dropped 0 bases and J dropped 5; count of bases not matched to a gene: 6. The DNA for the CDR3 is TGTGCCTGGAGTGTATGGGACAGCCAAAATGAAAAACTGTTTTTT. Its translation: CAWSVWDSQNEKLFF.

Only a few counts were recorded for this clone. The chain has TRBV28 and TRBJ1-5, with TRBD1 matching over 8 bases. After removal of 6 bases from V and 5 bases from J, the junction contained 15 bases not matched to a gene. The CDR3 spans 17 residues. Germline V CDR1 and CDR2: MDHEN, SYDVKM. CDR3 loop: CASSLKPPDRDYQPQHF. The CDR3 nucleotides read TGTGCCAGCAGCCTAAAACCCCCGGACAGGGACTATCAGCCCCAGCATTTT.

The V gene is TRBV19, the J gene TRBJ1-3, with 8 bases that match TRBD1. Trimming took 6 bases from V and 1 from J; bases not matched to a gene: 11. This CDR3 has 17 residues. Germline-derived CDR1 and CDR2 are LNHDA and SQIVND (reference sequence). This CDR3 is CASREPRDRSSGNTIYF. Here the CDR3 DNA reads TGTGCCAGTAGGGAACCCCGGGACAGGTCATCTGGAAACACCATATATTTT.

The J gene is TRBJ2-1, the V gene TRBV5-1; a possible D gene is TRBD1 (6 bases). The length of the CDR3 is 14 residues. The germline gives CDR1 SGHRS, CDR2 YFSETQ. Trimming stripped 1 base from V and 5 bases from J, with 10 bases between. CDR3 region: CASSLRGGHNEQFF. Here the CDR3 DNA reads TGCGCCAGCAGCTTGAGAGGGGGTCACAATGAGCAGTTCTTC.